This passage covers 17 T cell receptor beta chains from one sample sequenced in a study of blood T cell repertoires in COVID-19. Measured with immunoSEQ multiplex PCR; TCRdb has only the in-frame clones, and not every one. The sample shows about 150,000 clones, 88% of them seen only once. Material for sequencing was PBMCs or T cells enriched from blood (not recorded which). The receptors here all came from a woman aged 45-59 years who had recovered from COVID-19.

The genes are TRBV7-2 and TRBJ1-6; no clear D gene. This CDR3 spans 14 amino acids. CDR1 is SGHTA and CDR2 is FQGNSA in the germline V gene. V was pared by 6 bases and J by 8 bases, with 14 bases between. In nucleotides, the CDR3 is TGTGCCAGCAGTTCCACAGTATCCCATTCACCCCTCCACTTT. It yields the protein CASSSTVSHSPLHF.

This clone has just one count. V and J are TRBV12-5 and TRBJ2-7, with D possibly being TRBD1 (5 bases). V lost 2 bases to trimming and J lost 5 bases, with 16 bases between them. The CDR3 runs to 15 residues. Germline V gene data show CDR1 as LGHNT and CDR2 as FRNRAP. CDR3 region: CASGLNRQKAHEQYF. DNA of the CDR3: TGTGCTAGTGGTTTGAATCGACAGAAAGCCCACGAGCAGTACTTC.

The gene calls are TRBV15 and TRBJ2-4; TRBD1 matches 7 bases. CDR1 LNHNV and CDR2 YYDKDF come from the germline V gene (reference sequence). The CDR3 extends over 15 amino acids. J lost 6 bases, V lost 0 bases, and 5 bases had no gene match. CDR3 in DNA: TGTGCCACCAGCAGAGATGCGACAGGGCGAAACATTCAGTACTTC. Encoded protein: CATSRDATGRNIQYF. The entire variable domain, with the rest obtained from reference TRBV15 and TRBJ2-4, is as follows: DAMVIQNPRYQVTQFGKPVTLSCSQTLNHNVMYWYQQKSSQAPKLLFHYYDKDFNNEADTPDNFQSRRPNTSFCFLDIRSPGLGDTAMYLCATSRDATGRNIQYFGAGTRLSVL.

This sequence joins TRBV2 and TRBJ2-5, with TRBD2 matching 8 bases. CDR1 SNHLY and CDR2 FYNNEI come from the germline V gene. This CDR3 is built from 15 residues. J lost 5 bases, V lost 3 bases, and 8 bases had no gene match. The CDR3 loop reads CASSDRGGRTETQYF. CDR3 bases: TGTGCCAGCAGTGATCGGGGGGGCCGGACGGAGACCCAGTACTTC.

This chain uses TRBV6-5 with TRBJ2-7, with 9 positions matching TRBD1. This CDR3 comprises 15 residues. Per germline, CDR1 MNHEY and CDR2 SVGAGI. The trim removed 10 bases at V and 2 bases at J, leaving 12 bases unmatched. CDR3 sequence: CATQGEGQGTYEQYF. The CDR3 region has the DNA TGTGCCACCCAGGGGGAGGGACAGGGCACCTACGAGCAGTACTTC.

V is TRBV4-3 and J is TRBJ2-2; D possibly corresponds to TRBD2 (6 bases). This CDR3 is 17 amino acids long. V was trimmed by 2 bases and J by 2 bases, leaving 15 bases between them. Germline CDR1 LGHNA, CDR2 YSLEER. CDR3 sequence (DNA): TGCGCCAGCAGCCAATCGGCCTTGCGGGGAAACACCGGGGAGCTGTTTTTT. Amino acid sequence: CASSQSALRGNTGELFF.

This chain joins TRBV10-3 and TRBJ2-1; 10 positions match TRBD1. CDR1 is ENHRY, CDR2 SYGVKD, per germline. The CDR3 spans 15 residues. V was clipped by 8 bases and J by 7 bases; unmatched bases: 11. Written as DNA, the CDR3 is TGTGCCATCCGAGCCCGGGACAGGGGTTGGAATGAGCAGTTCTTC. Translated, it gives CAIRARDRGWNEQFF.

J is TRBJ2-3 and V is TRBV6-5; D possibly corresponds to TRBD1 (7 bases). Germline assignment: CDR1 MNHEY and CDR2 SVGAGI. Trimming left V 6 bases short and J 2 bases short, with 15 bases between. The CDR3 length is 15 residues. CDR3 bases: TGTGCCAGCAGACGACTAGGACAGGACACAGATACGCAGTATTTT. This translates into CASRRLGQDTDTQYF.

This chain connects TRBV11-3 to TRBJ1-6; 9 positions match TRBD1. The CDR3 spans 17 residues. Germline V gene lookup returns CDR1 SGHNT and CDR2 YENEEA. J lost 6 bases, V lost 3 bases, and 9 bases had no gene match. CDR3 sequence: CASSLGQGGYVNSPLHF. The CDR3 bases are TGTGCCAGCAGCTTGGGACAGGGCGGATATGTTAATTCACCCCTCCACTTT.

V gene TRBV15 combines with J gene TRBJ1-6; 10 bases agree with TRBD1. V was clipped by 1 base and J by 9 bases; unmatched bases: 3. Germline V gene sequence: CDR1 LNHNV, CDR2 YYDKDF (reference sequence). The CDR3 is made up of 15 amino acids. This CDR3 is CATSRGGQGPSPLHF. The DNA for the CDR3 is TGTGCCACCAGCAGAGGGGGACAGGGGCCTTCACCCCTCCACTTT.

This chain links TRBV10-2 with TRBJ1-1, with D tentatively TRBD1 (5 bases). CDR1 and CDR2 (germline): WSHSY, SAAADI. V lost 3 bases and J lost 1, with 9 bases in between. The CDR3 runs to 14 residues. The CDR3 sequence is CASSERGRNTEAFF. The CDR3 region has the DNA TGCGCCAGCAGTGAAAGGGGTAGGAACACTGAAGCTTTCTTT.

The chain couples TRBV7-2 to TRBJ2-3; 9 nucleotides agree with TRBD2. Germline CDR1 and CDR2: SGHTA and FQGNSA. V was pared by 1 base and J by 2 bases, with 4 bases of the junction left unmatched. CDR3 length: 16 amino acids. This chain's CDR3 is CASSLVVAGATDTQYF. The CDR3 region has the DNA TGTGCCAGCAGCTTAGTGGTAGCGGGGGCCACAGATACGCAGTATTTT.

The rearrangement uses TRBV6-5 and TRBJ1-3; D not resolved. V shed 8 bases and J shed 0 bases, with 2 bases lying between them. The CDR3 contains 11 residues. CDR1 and CDR2 from the germline V gene are MNHEY and SVGAGI. CDR3 loop: CASLSGNTIYF. CDR3 DNA sequence: TGTGCCAGCCTCTCTGGAAACACCATATATTTT.

The chain uses TRBV20-1 and TRBJ2-3; D remains ambiguous. The CDR3 is 11 residues long. Germline lookup yields CDR1 DFQATT and CDR2 SNEGSKA (reference sequence). The V gene lost 3 bases and the J gene lost 6 bases, with 7 bases spanning the gap. The CDR3, as DNA: TGCAGTGCTAGCCTCCAGGATACGCAGTATTTT. It is translated as CSASLQDTQYF.

This sequence joins TRBV4-2 and TRBJ1-2, with TRBD1 matching 9 bases. The V gene end was trimmed by 3 bases and the J gene end by 8 bases; junction bases not matched to a gene: 10. The CDR3 contains 15 residues. Germline V lookup: CDR1 LGHNA, CDR2 YNFKEQ. CDR3 nucleotides: TGTGCCAGCAGCCACCGAGGGACAGGGCAGGAAGGCTACACCTTC. Translated: CASSHRGTGQEGYTF.

J is TRBJ2-3 and V is TRBV30, with D unclear. This CDR3 has 11 amino acids. The V end lost 2 bases, the J end lost 8 bases, and 8 bases lay between the germline ends. Germline CDR1 and CDR2: GTSNPN and SVGIG (reference sequence). This CDR3 is CAWSTTGTQYF. Here the CDR3 DNA reads TGTGCCTGGAGTACCACGGGTACGCAGTATTTT.

The V call is TRBV23-1, the J call TRBJ1-1; D unclear. TRBV23-1 is annotated as an ORF whose role is uncertain. This CDR3 comprises 15 residues. Trimming took 1 base from V and 0 from J, leaving 9 bases between them. The CDR3 is CASSQLVLLNTEAFF. The DNA for the CDR3 is TGCGCCAGCAGTCAATTAGTACTACTGAACACTGAAGCTTTCTTT.